This T cell receptor (beta chain) comes out of a study of Ad26.COV2.S vaccination and SARS-CoV-2 variants. Turning to the study itself: Ad26.COV2.S given intramuscularly, once or twice 56 days apart.

Regarding the study as a whole: For non-spike TCRs, breadth in vaccine recipients resembled that in placebo recipients.

This clone was detected once. What it recognizes is unknown. Other DNA sequences of this sample code for an identical CDR3. The CDR3 contains 14 residues. CDR1 MNHEY and CDR2 SVGAGI come from the germline V gene. V lost 2 bases and J lost 1, with 8 bases in between. TCRdb's copy holds only in-frame clones and misses some; the assay was immunoSEQ multiplex PCR. The repertoire holds about 320,000 clones, with 86% as singletons. Treatment indicated: some 20 received Ad26.COV2.S at low or high dose, single or two shots; several received placebo; per-sample allocation not given. At day 63 after the first vaccine or placebo injection, samples were drawn.

This specimen consisted of peripheral blood, obtained in a trial of Ad26.COV2.S vaccine versus placebo. This clonotype was obtained from a person between 18 and 65 years old who received the Ad26.COV2.S COVID-19 vaccine or a placebo. J is TRBJ1-1 and V is TRBV6-5; D might be TRBD1 (5 bases). CDR3 residues: CASSYRQGNTEAFF. The CDR3 DNA reads as TGTGCCAGCAGTTACCGGCAGGGGAACACTGAAGCTTTCTTT.